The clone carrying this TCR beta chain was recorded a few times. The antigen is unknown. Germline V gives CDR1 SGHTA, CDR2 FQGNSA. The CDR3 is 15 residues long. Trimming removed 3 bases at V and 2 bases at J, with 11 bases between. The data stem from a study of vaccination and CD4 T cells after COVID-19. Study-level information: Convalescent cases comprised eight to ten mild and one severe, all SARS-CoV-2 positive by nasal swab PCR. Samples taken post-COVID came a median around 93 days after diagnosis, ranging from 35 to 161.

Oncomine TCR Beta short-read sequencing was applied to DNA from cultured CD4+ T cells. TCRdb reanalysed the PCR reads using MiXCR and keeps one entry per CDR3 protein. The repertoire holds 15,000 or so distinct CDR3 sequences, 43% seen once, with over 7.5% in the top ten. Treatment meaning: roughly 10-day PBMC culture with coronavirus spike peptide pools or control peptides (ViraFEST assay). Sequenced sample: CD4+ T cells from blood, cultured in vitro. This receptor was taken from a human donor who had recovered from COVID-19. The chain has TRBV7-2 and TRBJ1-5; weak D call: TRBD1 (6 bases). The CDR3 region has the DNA TGTGCCAGCAGCTTCCTGGGGGGGCGCAATCAGCCCCAGCATTTT. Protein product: CASSFLGGRNQPQHF.